A selection of T cell receptor beta chains follows, all from one sample in a study of CD8 T cells in ankylosing spondylitis. TCRdb independently ran MiXCR on the 5' RACE reads; one entry per CDR3 protein. The sample holds 250,000 or so distinct CDR3 sequences, 18% seen once. Material: blood, either unsorted or a sorted T cell fraction (not recorded which). These receptors originate from a male donor with ankylosing spondylitis or in good health (not recorded which). CDR3s include the opening cysteine and the closing phenylalanine or tryptophan. D genes are given only for firm matches. A row's size may be missing; if present it is once, few, many or a size class.

D,size,J,V,DNA,CDR3
TRBD1,-,TRBJ1-1,TRBV20-1,TGCAGTGCTAACTCCCTCGTCGACATCCAGGGGGCAGCTTTCTTT,CSANSLVDIQGAAFF
TRBD2,few,TRBJ2-5,TRBV11-2,TGTGCCAGCAGCTTACCCCAGGGGGGACGACTAGCGGAAAGGCAAGAGACCCAGTACTTC,CASSLPQGGRLAERQETQYF
-,many,TRBJ1-2,TRBV12-3/TRBV12-4,TGTGCCAGCAGTGCGGACAATGGACCTCACACCTTC,CASSADNGPHTF
-,few,TRBJ2-1,TRBV20-1,TGCAGTGCTCAGGATTTTGACGTGGGACCCTACAATGAGCAGTTCTTC,CSAQDFDVGPYNEQFF
-,-,TRBJ2-2,TRBV6-1,TGTGCCAGCATGGGAGCGAACACCGGGGAGCTGTTTTTT,CASMGANTGELFF
TRBD1,-,TRBJ1-1,TRBV29-1,TGCAGCGTTGGGGGACAGGTCCAAGGGAAAATGAACACTGAAGCTTTCTTT,CSVGGQVQGKMNTEAFF
-,-,TRBJ2-2,TRBV5-5,TGTGCCAGCAGCCGCCCCCGGGACAAAGCCACCGGGGAGCTGTTTTTT,CASSRPRDKATGELFF
TRBD2,many,TRBJ2-5,TRBV2,TGTGCCAGCAGTGGCCAAGCGGGACGAAAAGAGACCCAGTACTTC,CASSGQAGRKETQYF
TRBD2,-,TRBJ2-2,TRBV20-1,TGCAGTGCTCCGACTAGCGGAGATACCGGGGAGCTGTTTTTT,CSAPTSGDTGELFF
TRBD2,-,TRBJ2-7,TRBV5-1,TGCGCCAGCAGCTTGGAGCTCGCTAGCGGGATACTTTACGAGCAGTACTTC,CASSLELASGILYEQYF
-,many,TRBJ2-1,TRBV5-6,TGTGCCAGCAGCCTGCCAAATCTTAGGGTGGGGGACAATGAGCAGTTCTTC,CASSLPNLRVGDNEQFF
TRBD2,-,TRBJ2-7,TRBV29-1,TGCAGCGCCGTCCCGGGACTAGCGGGAGGGGGTCTCGATTTCCAGTACTTC,CSAVPGLAGGGLDFQYF
TRBD1,-,TRBJ2-2,TRBV7-9,TGTGCCAGCAGCTCACAGGGGGATAGCGGGGAGCTGTTTTTT,CASSSQGDSGELFF